This T cell receptor beta chain was sequenced in a study of T cell responses to AZD1222 COVID-19 vaccine. The J segment lost 6 bases and the V segment lost 4 bases, leaving 4 bases of the junction unmatched. CDR3 size: 14 residues. Per the germline V gene, CDR1 is MRHNA and CDR2 is SNTAGT. TCRdb's table, derived via immunoSEQ multiplex PCR, lists solely in-frame clones and lacks some. This table holds approximately 150,000 clones, 90% found once. J is TRBJ2-1 and V is TRBV6-4; 9 bases map to TRBD2. The sample in question was peripheral blood, obtained 28 days after the second AZD1222 dose. The clonotype was recovered from an adult who received the AZD1222 COVID-19 vaccine. In nucleotides, the CDR3 is TGTGCCAGCAGTGTTGCGGGAGGGCCCAATGAGCAGTTCTTC. Amino acids: CASSVAGGPNEQFF.